Listed below are T cell receptor beta chains from one sample, sequenced in a study of T-cell reconstitution after alpha-beta-depleted transplantation in children. TCRdb independently ran MiXCR on the PCR reads; one entry per CDR3 protein. The sample consists of 600,000 to 700,000 distinct CDR3 sequences, approximately 15% of them appearing once. Source: PBMCs from the stem cell graft donor, taken from the stem cell graft. Receptors originate from a human donor who donated a stem cell graft to a child with acute myeloid leukemia. Both conserved end residues are part of each CDR3. The order of the fields is J gene, V gene, clone size, D gene, CDR3 DNA, CDR3 protein. A D gene is named only where the DNA matches it firmly. The listing skips clone size in some rows; elsewhere it reads once, few, many or a size class.

TRBJ2-2 | TRBV4-1 | . | . | TGCGCCAGCAGCGACCGAGGGGGACGGAACACCGGGGAGCTGTTTTTT | CASSDRGGRNTGELFF
TRBJ1-1 | TRBV5-1 | few | . | TGCGCCAGCAGCTTCCGACATCCACCGTATGGGATGAACACTGAAGCTTTCTTT | CASSFRHPPYGMNTEAFF
TRBJ2-7 | TRBV12-3/TRBV12-4 | many | TRBD1 | TGTGCCAGCAGCCCAATCAGAGGACAGGGGGCGGTCGAGCAGTACTTC | CASSPIRGQGAVEQYF
TRBJ1-5 | TRBV6-1 | few | . | TGTGCCAGCAGTGAACAGGGAGGGAGCAATCAGCCCCAGCATTTT | CASSEQGGSNQPQHF
TRBJ2-7 | TRBV7-2 | few | TRBD1 | TGTGCCAGTGAGGACAGGGCCTCTTACGAGCAGTACTTC | CASEDRASYEQYF
TRBJ1-1 | TRBV7-2 | few | . | TGTGCCAGCAGCCAAAAGGTGACTGAAGCTTTCTTT | CASSQKVTEAFF
TRBJ2-7 | TRBV19 | many | . | TGTGCCAGTAGTATAGTTCAGGGAGGCGAGCAGTACTTC | CASSIVQGGEQYF
TRBJ2-1 | TRBV27 | many | . | TGTGCCAGCAGCAACTCCTACAATGAGCAGTTCTTC | CASSNSYNEQFF
TRBJ1-6 | TRBV29-1 | many | TRBD1 | TGCAGCCCTCCGGGACAGAGTCTCTATAATTCACCCCTCCACTTT | CSPPGQSLYNSPLHF
TRBJ2-4 | TRBV20-1 | many | . | TGCAGTGCTAGGTTTGATGGGGACGGAGGCTTCGGGACGCAGTACTTC | CSARFDGDGGFGTQYF
TRBJ2-1 | TRBV5-1 | . | . | TGCGCCAGCAGCTTAAATAGCAGGATTTACAATGAGCAGTTCTTC | CASSLNSRIYNEQFF
TRBJ2-2 | TRBV7-2 | many | . | TGTGCCAGCAGCTTAGTCCACGGGGAGCTGTTTTTT | CASSLVHGELFF
TRBJ2-7 | TRBV7-9 | . | TRBD1 | TGTGCCAGCAGCTTAGATAATCCGGGACAGCCCTCATTCTTC | CASSLDNPGQPSFF
TRBJ2-3 | TRBV9 | . | . | TGTGCCAGCAGCGTAGCCTCTTTCCTCGGGGCTGATACGCAGTATTTT | CASSVASFLGADTQYF
TRBJ2-5 | TRBV15 | . | . | TGTGCCACCACTTCCACCCGGTTGGAAGAGACCCAGTACTTC | CATTSTRLEETQYF
TRBJ1-2 | TRBV20-1 | few | . | TGCAGTGCTAGTGGTTCGCGGAACTATGGCTACACCTTC | CSASGSRNYGYTF
TRBJ2-1 | TRBV5-1 | few | TRBD2 | TGCGCCAGCAGCGTGGGACTAGGGCATTACAATGAGCAGTTCTTC | CASSVGLGHYNEQFF
TRBJ1-1 | TRBV7-2 | . | TRBD1 | TGTGCCAGCAGCTTAGGGAGAGGACAGGGGCAGAACACTGAAGCTTTCTTT | CASSLGRGQGQNTEAFF
TRBJ1-1 | TRBV20-1 | few | TRBD1 | TGCAGTGCCAAAAGGGGACAGGGGGCCCGGGACACTGAAGCTTTCTTT | CSAKRGQGARDTEAFF
TRBJ1-1 | TRBV29-1 | many | . | TGCAGCGTGAAGCCCGGCGGACAGAAGGGTGAAGCTTTCTTT | CSVKPGGQKGEAFF
TRBJ2-5 | TRBV6-2/TRBV6-3 | few | . | TGTGCCAGCAGTTTTCTCGCAGCCAAAGAGACCCAGTACTTC | CASSFLAAKETQYF
TRBJ1-1 | TRBV7-2 | many | . | TGTGCCAGCAGCTTAGGGACAGAGGGCCTTTGGAGCTTT | CASSLGTEGLWSF
TRBJ2-1 | TRBV5-1 | . | . | TGCGCCAGCAGCTTGGCGGGCAGGGAAAAGTACAATGAGCAGTTCTTC | CASSLAGREKYNEQFF
TRBJ2-2 | TRBV11-2 | few | . | TGTGCCAGCGGACACGGAACCGGGGAGCTGTTTTTT | CASGHGTGELFF
TRBJ2-3 | TRBV27 | . | . | TGTGCCAGCAGTTTAAAAGACAGCACAGATACGCAGTATTTT | CASSLKDSTDTQYF
TRBJ1-5 | TRBV20-1 | many | . | TGCAGTGCTAGTGCTGGGGGGCAGCCCCAGCATTTT | CSASAGGQPQHF
TRBJ1-1 | TRBV7-2 | many | . | TGTGCCAGCAGCTTAGCCGGGACGACGAACACTGAAGCTTTCTTT | CASSLAGTTNTEAFF